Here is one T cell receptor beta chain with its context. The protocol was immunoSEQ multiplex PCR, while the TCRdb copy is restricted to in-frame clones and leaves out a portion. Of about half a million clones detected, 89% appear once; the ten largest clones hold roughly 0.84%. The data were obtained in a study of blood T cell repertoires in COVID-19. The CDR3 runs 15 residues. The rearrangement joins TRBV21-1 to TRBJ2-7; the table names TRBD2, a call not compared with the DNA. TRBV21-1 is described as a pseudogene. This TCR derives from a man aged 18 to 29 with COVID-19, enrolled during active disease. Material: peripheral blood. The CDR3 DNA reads TGTGCCAGCAGCGGGAAAACGGGAAACTCCTACGAGCAGTACTTC. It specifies CASSGKTGNSYEQYF.